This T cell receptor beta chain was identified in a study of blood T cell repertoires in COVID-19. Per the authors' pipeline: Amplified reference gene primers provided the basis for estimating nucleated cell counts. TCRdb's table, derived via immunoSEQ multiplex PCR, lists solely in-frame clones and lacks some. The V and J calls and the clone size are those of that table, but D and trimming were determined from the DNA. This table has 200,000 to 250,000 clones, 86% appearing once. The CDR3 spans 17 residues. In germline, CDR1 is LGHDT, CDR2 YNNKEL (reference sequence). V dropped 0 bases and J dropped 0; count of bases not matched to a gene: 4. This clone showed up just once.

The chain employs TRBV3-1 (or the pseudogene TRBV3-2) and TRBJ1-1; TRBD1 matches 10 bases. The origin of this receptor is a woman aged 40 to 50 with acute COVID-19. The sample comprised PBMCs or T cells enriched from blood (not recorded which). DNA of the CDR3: TGTGCCAGCAGCCAAGACCCTGACAGGGGGCTGAACACTGAAGCTTTCTTT. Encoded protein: CASSQDPDRGLNTEAFF.